This T cell receptor beta chain originates from a study of T cells in Graves' hyperthyroidism and ophthalmopathy. Study-level results: Clonotypes that were expanded in thyroid above 0.001 mostly appeared in blood too. In the analysis, a 13 V-J model separated ophthalmopathy from stable hyperthyroidism.

Trimming left V 6 bases short and J 0 bases short, with 12 bases between. CDR3 length: 14 amino acids. At least ten counts were recorded for this clonotype. Its specificity is not known. TCR beta CDR3 regions were amplified from RNA. Initially, a first-round RT-PCR of the TCR CDR3 employed the HTBI primer set. TCRdb re-called the multiplex PCR reads through MiXCR, storing one row per CDR3 protein. The table shows about 360,000 distinct CDR3 sequences, with roughly 13% occurring only once. Uncontrolled infection, other autoimmune disease, pregnancy or lactation barred patients from enrollment. The study based diagnoses on clinical symptoms, serum thyroxine and TRAb, thyroid ultrasound and orbital computed tomography.

The sample was blood. V usage is TRBV12-3 or TRBV12-4 and J usage is TRBJ2-7, with unresolved D. This TCR was sampled from a woman in her late teens or twenties with Graves' hyperthyroidism. CDR3 in DNA: TGTGCCAGCAGCCGACCATTACTCTCCTACGAGCAGTACTTC. Its translation is CASSRPLLSYEQYF.